The rows below give T cell receptor beta chains drawn from one sample of a study of T and B cells in COVID-19 patients. TCRdb passed the multiplex PCR reads through MiXCR, listing each CDR3 protein once. Of over a thousand distinct CDR3 sequences in the sample, about 29% were seen once. The sequenced material came from blood. The receptors come from a human donor with active COVID-19. CDR3s include the opening cysteine and the closing phenylalanine or tryptophan. The D gene is left open where the match is weak. Clone sizes are given selectively: once, few, many, or a class where the clone is expanded.

DNA: TGTGCCTGGAGTGCCGTCGGCGGGAGCTACAATGAGCAGTTCTTC; CDR3: CAWSAVGGSYNEQFF; D: TRBD2; V: TRBV30; size: medium-sized; J: TRBJ2-1; length: 15
DNA: TGTGCCAGCTCCCAGGGGGCGAGACGGAATGAGCAGTTCTTC; CDR3: CASSQGARRNEQFF; D: TRBD1; V: TRBV27; size: once; J: TRBJ2-1; length: 14
DNA: TGCAGCGTTCCAGGGCATCGGGGCTACACCTTC; CDR3: CSVPGHRGYTF; D: .; V: TRBV29-1; size: medium-sized; J: TRBJ1-2; length: 11
DNA: TGTGCCAGCAGCTTAGAGGGGGCTAATAATTCACCCCTCCACTTT; CDR3: CASSLEGANNSPLHF; D: TRBD1; V: TRBV5-4; size: medium-sized; J: TRBJ1-6; length: 15
DNA: TGTGCCAGCAGCCAAGCGACTAGCGGGACAGATACGCAGTATTTT; CDR3: CASSQATSGTDTQYF; D: TRBD2; V: TRBV7-6; size: .; J: TRBJ2-3; length: 15
DNA: TGTGCCAGCAGCCCGGGACAGGGGAATGAAAAACTGTTTTTT; CDR3: CASSPGQGNEKLFF; D: TRBD1; V: TRBV5-5; size: .; J: TRBJ1-4; length: 14
DNA: TGCAGTGCTAGCGCCGCCGCGGGTCCAGGGGACCAGTACTTC; CDR3: CSASAAAGPGDQYF; D: .; V: TRBV20-1; size: once; J: TRBJ2-5; length: 14
DNA: TGTGCCCTGACAGGGAACACTGAAGCTTTCTTT; CDR3: CALTGNTEAFF; D: .; V: TRBV30; size: .; J: TRBJ1-1; length: 11
DNA: TGTGCCAGCAGCCCGCCGGGTCTTCAACCCGAGCAGTACTTC; CDR3: CASSPPGLQPEQYF; D: .; V: TRBV5-5; size: .; J: TRBJ2-7; length: 14
DNA: TGTGCCAGCACGGGACAGGGGGCCACCGGGGAGCTGTTTTTT; CDR3: CASTGQGATGELFF; D: TRBD1; V: TRBV6-1; size: medium-sized; J: TRBJ2-2; length: 14
DNA: TGTGCCAGCAGTTGGGCAGGGGGTTCTGGGGCCAACGTCCTGACTTTC; CDR3: CASSWAGGSGANVLTF; D: TRBD1; V: TRBV6-2/TRBV6-3; size: .; J: TRBJ2-6; length: 16
DNA: TGTGCCAGCTCACCACGCCGGGGCGAGGGCTACACCTTC; CDR3: CASSPRRGEGYTF; D: .; V: TRBV18; size: once; J: TRBJ1-2; length: 13
DNA: TGTGCCAGCAGCCCGACTAGCGTTGGGGGGGCAGATACGCAGTATTTT; CDR3: CASSPTSVGGADTQYF; D: TRBD2; V: TRBV5-4; size: large; J: TRBJ2-3; length: 16
DNA: TGTGCCATCGGGCAGGGGGCATCTAGTTCACCCCTCCACTTT; CDR3: CAIGQGASSSPLHF; D: TRBD1; V: TRBV10-3; size: few; J: TRBJ1-6; length: 14
DNA: TGTGCCAGCAGCGGGGACAGGGGCGGATATGGCTACACCTTC; CDR3: CASSGDRGGYGYTF; D: TRBD1; V: TRBV5-6; size: .; J: TRBJ1-2; length: 14
DNA: TGCAGCGTTAAGAACGGACAGGGCAATCAGCCCCAGCATTTT; CDR3: CSVKNGQGNQPQHF; D: TRBD1; V: TRBV29-1; size: large; J: TRBJ1-5; length: 14
DNA: TGTGCCAGCAGTTTTGCGGGACAGGGAACAGATACGCAGTATTTT; CDR3: CASSFAGQGTDTQYF; D: TRBD1; V: TRBV12-3/TRBV12-4; size: medium-sized; J: TRBJ2-3; length: 15
DNA: TGTGCCAGCGTGGCGAGGACAGGCTCCCCTCAGCCCCAGCATTTT; CDR3: CASVARTGSPQPQHF; D: TRBD1; V: TRBV6-5; size: few; J: TRBJ1-5; length: 15
DNA: TGTGCCACCAGCAGAGATTGGGGCCAACAGGGTGAGCAGTTCTTC; CDR3: CATSRDWGQQGEQFF; D: .; V: TRBV15; size: hyperexpanded; J: TRBJ2-1; length: 15
DNA: TGTGCCAGCAGCGACCGCAGGGCAGGGGGCGGATCACCCCTCCACTTT; CDR3: CASSDRRAGGGSPLHF; D: TRBD1; V: TRBV7-2; size: .; J: TRBJ1-6; length: 16
DNA: TGTGCCAGCAGACCCCCGACGTGGAACGGAAACACCATATATTTT; CDR3: CASRPPTWNGNTIYF; D: .; V: TRBV12-3/TRBV12-4; size: .; J: TRBJ1-3; length: 15
DNA: TGTGCCAGCAGCTTGAGCGGGGGATTCCAAGAGACCCAGTACTTC; CDR3: CASSLSGGFQETQYF; D: TRBD2; V: TRBV7-2; size: .; J: TRBJ2-5; length: 15